A single sample is the source of the 26 T cell receptor beta chains below, sequenced in a study of blood T cell repertoires in COVID-19. Only in-frame clones appear in the TCRdb table, and some are missing; sequencing was by immunoSEQ multiplex PCR. In the table there are about 260,000 clones, about 90% of which are singletons. The sample comprised peripheral blood. These receptors were obtained from a woman aged 50 to 65 who had recovered from COVID-19.

J is TRBJ2-3 and V is TRBV7-9, with 10 bases fitting TRBD1. The V and J ends lost 1 base and 5 bases, in that order; junction bases with no gene match: 6. There are 16 residues in the CDR3. CDR1 SEHNR and CDR2 FQNEAQ come from the germline V gene (reference sequence). CDR3 DNA sequence: TGTGCCAGCAGCTTAGAATGGGACAGGGGTAGAGATACGCAGTATTTT. Its translation: CASSLEWDRGRDTQYF.

The chain combines TRBV5-1 with TRBJ1-5; maybe TRBD1 (5 bases). Deletions cut 2 bases from V and 8 bases from J, with 14 bases between. Germline CDR1 SGHRS, CDR2 YFSETQ. This CDR3 is built from 14 residues. For the CDR3, the DNA is TGCGCCAGCAGCTTTTTGGGGCCCGGTGAGCCCCAGCATTTT. Its protein is CASSFLGPGEPQHF.

The chain carries TRBV7-9 and TRBJ1-4, with 8 bases lining up with TRBD1. The germline V gene encodes CDR1 SEHNR and CDR2 FQNEAQ (reference sequence). CDR3 length: 14 amino acids. J gave up 8 bases and V 3 bases, and 5 bases lay outside the gene matches. CDR3 sequence reads: CASSFGQGGEKLFF. The CDR3 DNA sequence: TGTGCCAGCAGCTTCGGACAGGGAGGGGAAAAACTGTTTTTT.

The V call is TRBV5-1, the J call TRBJ1-6; D is ambiguous. The CDR3 totals 15 residues. Trimming took off 0 bases at V and 10 bases at J, with 14 bases between the two ends. Germline-derived CDR1 and CDR2 are SGHRS and YFSETQ. Written as DNA, the CDR3 is TGCGCCAGCAGCTTGGGACTACTACCCCAATCACCCCTCCACTTT. Encoded protein: CASSLGLLPQSPLHF.

V gene TRBV9 combines with J gene TRBJ1-2; 9 positions match TRBD1. The length of the CDR3 is 15 residues. Germline V gene sequence: CDR1 SGDLS, CDR2 YYNGEE. The junction had 11 bases not matched to a gene; V was cut back by 3 bases and J by 8 bases. The CDR3 reads CASSEAGTGSGGYTF. The CDR3 DNA reads as TGTGCCAGCAGCGAAGCCGGGACAGGGAGCGGGGGCTACACCTTC.

The chain has TRBV5-1 and TRBJ2-3; maybe TRBD2 (6 bases). Trimming pared 4 bases from V and 6 bases from J, leaving 18 bases between. The CDR3 sequence is 15 residues long. Germline V gene sequence: CDR1 SGHRS, CDR2 YFSETQ. In DNA, the CDR3 is TGCGCCAGCAGCATGAGCGGGCTTACGGGGGATACGCAGTATTTT. Its translation is CASSMSGLTGDTQYF.

J is TRBJ2-1 and V is TRBV7-2; possible D gene TRBD2, 5 bases. This CDR3 is built from 18 residues. V was pared by 4 bases and J by 0 bases, with 19 bases between. Germline loops: CDR1 SGHTA, CDR2 FQGNSA. The CDR3 sequence: CASSSLRLTLSSYNEQFF. In DNA, the CDR3 is TGTGCCAGCAGCTCCCTCAGACTAACCTTGAGCTCCTACAATGAGCAGTTCTTC. The full variable domain, its missing parts supplied by reference TRBV7-2 and TRBJ2-1, is GAGVSQSPSNKVTEKGKDVELRCDPISGHTALYWYRQSLGQGLEFLIYFQGNSAPDKSGLPSDRFSAERTGGSVSTLTIQRTQQEDSAVYLCASSSLRLTLSSYNEQFFGPGTRLTVL.

The rearrangement joins TRBV2 to TRBJ2-1, with 9 bases identical to TRBD2. The CDR3 is made up of 17 amino acids. Germline-derived CDR1 and CDR2 are SNHLY and FYNNEI. V shed 8 bases and J 5 bases; nucleotides not matched to a gene: 16. CDR3 in amino acids: CASYPRVAGDFNNEQFF. The DNA of the CDR3 is TGTGCCAGCTACCCGAGGGTAGCGGGGGACTTTAACAATGAGCAGTTCTTC.

The chain has TRBV9 and TRBJ1-4; D is uncertain. CDR1 SGDLS and CDR2 YYNGEE come from the germline V gene. Trimming removed 0 bases from V and 2 bases from J, with 14 bases in between. CDR3 length: 17 residues. Here the CDR3 reads CASSVDPVETTNEKLFF. The CDR3 bases are TGTGCCAGCAGCGTAGACCCAGTGGAGACTACTAATGAAAAACTGTTTTTT. Together with reference TRBV9 and TRBJ1-4, the CDR3 gives the full variable domain: DSGVTQTPKHLITATGQRVTLRCSPRSGDLSVYWYQQSLDQGLQFLIQYYNGEERAKGNILERFSAQQFPDLHSELNLSSLELGDSALYFCASSVDPVETTNEKLFFGSGTQLSVL.

This chain uses TRBV2 with TRBJ2-3, with 7 positions matching TRBD2. Germline CDR1 and CDR2: SNHLY and FYNNEI. The CDR3 extends over 16 amino acids. V lost 6 bases, J lost 1 base, and 10 bases stayed unmatched. CDR3 nucleotides: TGTGCCAGCAGGGGGGGGGACTTTTCACGCACAGATACGCAGTATTTT. It encodes CASRGGDFSRTDTQYF.

The chain carries TRBV29-1 and TRBJ2-3; possibly TRBD1 for D (6 bases). The CDR3 sequence is 10 residues long. Trimming shortened V by 7 bases and J by 6 bases, and 8 bases separated the two germline ends. From germline, CDR1 is SQVTM and CDR2 ANQGSEA. Here the CDR3 reads CSAQGDTQYF. The CDR3 DNA reads TGCAGCGCGCAGGGGGATACGCAGTATTTT.

Note on this clone: This sample also contains other DNA sequences that code for the same CDR3. The V call is TRBV5-4, the J call TRBJ2-7; maybe TRBD2 (5 bases). The CDR3 loop spans 13 amino acids. From germline, CDR1 is SGHNT and CDR2 YYREEE (reference sequence). V was cut by 0 bases and J by 3 bases, with 7 bases left in between. CDR3: CASSLVGSYEQYF. The CDR3, as DNA: TGTGCCAGCAGCTTGGTGGGGAGCTACGAGCAGTACTTC.

The J gene is TRBJ2-7, the V gene TRBV9; perhaps TRBD2 as D (6 bases). The V gene's germline CDR1 is SGDLS and CDR2 YYNGEE. This CDR3 comprises 16 residues. V gave up 4 bases and J gave up 6 bases, with 23 bases separating them. The CDR3 region is CASSPTIAVSSSEQYF. In nucleotides, the CDR3 is TGTGCCAGCAGCCCAACAATAGCGGTAAGCTCTAGCGAGCAGTACTTC.

The V gene is TRBV28, the J gene TRBJ2-7, with 10 bases matching TRBD1. CDR3 length: 14 residues. Looked up from germline, CDR1 is MDHEN and CDR2 is SYDVKM. The J segment lost 0 bases and the V segment lost 9 bases, leaving 5 bases of the junction unmatched. Here the CDR3 DNA reads TGTGCCAGTTTCGACAGGGGGCGCTCCTACGAGCAGTACTTC. Translating it yields CASFDRGRSYEQYF.

This sequence joins TRBV5-8 and TRBJ1-5; D may be TRBD1 (5 bases). CDR1 and CDR2 from the germline V gene are SGHTS and YDEGEE. This CDR3 spans 13 amino acids. V gave up 0 bases and J gave up 9 bases, with 10 bases separating them. Written as DNA, the CDR3 is TGTGCCAGCAGCTTGGACAGGCGATCGCCCCAGCATTTT. Translated: CASSLDRRSPQHF.

This chain joins TRBV7-2 and TRBJ2-5; 11 bases are shared with TRBD2. The CDR3 loop spans 16 amino acids. CDR1 and CDR2 from the germline V gene are SGHTA and FQGNSA. After removal of 6 bases from V and 4 bases from J, the junction contained 10 bases not matched to a gene. Here the CDR3 DNA reads TGTGCCAGCAGTTTGGACGTAGCGGGGGGGCGAGAGACCCAGTACTTC. Protein: CASSLDVAGGRETQYF.

This chain uses TRBV5-8 with TRBJ2-3; 7 bases line up with TRBD1. Germline assignment: CDR1 SGHTS and CDR2 YDEGEE. CDR3 length: 15 residues. V was clipped by 0 bases and J by 6 bases; unmatched bases: 7. CDR3 sequence (DNA): TGTGCCAGCAGCTTGGGAGGGGGCATCGTGGATACGCAGTATTTT. This gives the protein CASSLGGGIVDTQYF.

The chain uses TRBV18 and TRBJ1-2; TRBD1 aligns across 9 bases. This CDR3 spans 14 amino acids. Per the germline V gene, CDR1 is KGHSH and CDR2 is LQKENI. V trimming: 5 bases; J trimming: 3 bases; junction bases outside the gene matches: 4. The CDR3 sequence is CASSIRTGDYGYTF. The CDR3 DNA reads as TGTGCCAGCTCAATTCGGACAGGGGACTATGGCTACACCTTC. The full variable domain, with the rest looked up from reference TRBV18 and TRBJ1-2, is NAGVMQNPRHLVRRRGQEARLRCSPMKGHSHVYWYRQLPEEGLKFMVYLQKENIIDESGMPKERFSAEFPKEGPSILRIQQVVRGDSAAYFCASSIRTGDYGYTFGSGTRLTVV.

The genes are TRBV6-6 and TRBJ2-7; TRBD2 agrees at 7 bases. V was clipped by 5 bases and J by 5 bases; unmatched bases: 9. This CDR3 has 14 amino acids. The germline V gene has CDR1 MNHNY and CDR2 SVGAGI (reference sequence). CDR3 nucleotides: TGTGCCAGCAGTCGGGAGGCATCATTTAACGAGCAGTACTTC. Its protein product is CASSREASFNEQYF.

The J gene is TRBJ1-1, the V gene TRBV4-3, with 11 bases that match TRBD1. Trimming cost V 0 bases and J 1 base; bases outside gene matches: 4. The CDR3 is made up of 17 amino acids. From germline, CDR1 is LGHNA and CDR2 YSLEER. The CDR3 DNA is TGCGCCAGCAGCCAAGATAAGGGGACAGGGGGGAACACTGAAGCTTTCTTT. Its protein product is CASSQDKGTGGNTEAFF.

This chain connects TRBV19 to TRBJ2-3; D is possibly TRBD2 (6 bases). Germline lookup yields CDR1 LNHDA and CDR2 SQIVND (reference sequence). This CDR3 is built from 14 residues. V gave up 3 bases and J gave up 6 bases, with 13 bases separating them. Here the CDR3 reads CASSMVGGGDTQYF. CDR3 nucleotides: TGTGCCAGTAGTATGGTGGGGGGTGGTGATACGCAGTATTTT.

The rearrangement links TRBV7-9 to TRBJ1-5, with a possible D match to TRBD1 (6 bases). The germline gives CDR1 SEHNR, CDR2 FQNEAQ (reference sequence). With 4 bases removed from V and 7 bases from J, the gap between germline ends came to 17 bases. This CDR3 has 15 amino acids. DNA of the CDR3: TGTGCCAGCAGCTCACGAGGGGGAGCTGAGCAGCCCCAGCATTTT. Translation: CASSSRGGAEQPQHF.

This clone was seen at least ten times. V gene TRBV11-2 combines with J gene TRBJ2-7, with TRBD2 matching over 8 bases. The V segment lost 4 bases and the J segment 3 bases; nucleotides outside the gene matches: 8. CDR1 and CDR2 (germline): SGHAT, FQNNGV. The CDR3 has 15 amino acids. For the CDR3, the DNA is TGTGCCAGCAGCTGGATTCTAGCGGGTTTCTACGAGCAGTACTTC. Translating gives CASSWILAGFYEQYF.

The chain recombines TRBV28 with TRBJ1-2, with 9 bases matching TRBD1. The junction had 6 bases not matched to a gene; V was cut back by 6 bases and J by 4 bases. Germline CDR1 reads MDHEN; CDR2 reads SYDVKM. The CDR3 sequence is 14 residues long. The chain's CDR3 is CASSPTGGSYGYTF. In nucleotides, the CDR3 is TGTGCCAGCAGCCCTACAGGGGGCAGCTATGGCTACACCTTC.

This chain links TRBV6-2 or TRBV6-3 with TRBJ2-7; 9 bases agree with TRBD2. V gave up 2 bases and J gave up 5 bases; unmatched junction bases: 7. The CDR3 runs 15 residues. CDR1 MNHEY and CDR2 SVGEGT come from the germline V gene. CDR3: CASSYGASGKDEQYF. DNA of the CDR3: TGTGCCAGCAGTTACGGGGCTAGCGGGAAAGACGAGCAGTACTTC.

This clone was counted only a few times. The V gene is TRBV27, the J gene TRBJ1-5, with D unclear. Per the germline V gene, CDR1 is MNHEY and CDR2 is SMNVEV (reference sequence). V was shortened by 7 bases and J by 5 bases, with 12 bases between the two germline ends. The CDR3 totals 13 residues. CDR3 coding DNA: TGTGCCAGCAAGCCCAACGGTTATCAGCCCCAGCATTTT. Translation: CASKPNGYQPQHF.